These 24 T cell receptor beta chains were sequenced from one sample in a study of cytomegalovirus exposure and HLA in healthy donors. 13 Jbeta primers and 60 Vbeta primers were used for the PCR. Measured with immunoSEQ multiplex PCR; TCRdb has only the in-frame clones, and not every one. The table has roughly 70,000 clones, around 80% seen once. Sequenced sample: PBMCs. These receptors all come from a man in his fifties in good health and CMV-seronegative.

V usage is TRBV4-1 and J usage is TRBJ1-2; D is possibly TRBD1 (5 bases). Trimming pared 4 bases from V and 2 bases from J, leaving 14 bases between. CDR3 length equals 15 residues. Germline CDR1 MGHRA, CDR2 YSYEKL. For the CDR3, the DNA is TGCGCCAGCAGCCCTGCGGCGGGGGAAAACTATGGCTACACCTTC. It yields the protein CASSPAAGENYGYTF.

V usage is TRBV5-6 and J usage is TRBJ1-2, with a possible D match to TRBD1 (6 bases). V was pared by 2 bases and J by 1 base, with 9 bases between. Germline V gene sequence: CDR1 SGHDT, CDR2 YYEEEE. There are 14 residues in the CDR3. The CDR3 sequence: CASSFGTLNYGYTF. Here the CDR3 DNA reads TGTGCCAGCAGCTTCGGGACACTTAACTATGGCTACACCTTC.

The chain employs TRBV7-8 and TRBJ2-5; TRBD2 matches at 13 bases. The CDR3 runs 19 residues. V shed 1 base, J shed 1 base, and the junction held 9 bases outside the gene matches. The germline CDR1 and CDR2 sequences are SGHVS and FQNEAQ. In DNA, the CDR3 is TGTGCCAGCAGCTTAGTTTCGACTAGCGGGAGGACCCTCCAAGAGACCCAGTACTTC. It codes for CASSLVSTSGRTLQETQYF.

The chain combines TRBV19 with TRBJ1-2; tentatively, D is TRBD1 (6 bases). V lost 3 bases, J lost 10 bases, and 18 bases lay in between. This CDR3 has 14 amino acids. Germline V CDR1 and CDR2: LNHDA, SQIVND (reference sequence). CDR3: CASSISGGGFAYTF. For the CDR3, the DNA is TGTGCCAGTAGTATTAGTGGGGGCGGATTCGCCTACACCTTC.

The J gene is TRBJ2-7, the V gene TRBV6-6; 8 bases line up with TRBD1. J gave up 2 bases and V 5 bases, and 8 bases lay outside the gene matches. The CDR3 totals 15 residues. Germline CDR1 and CDR2: MNHNY and SVGAGI (reference sequence). CDR3: CASSLRQGLPYEQYF. CDR3 nucleotides: TGTGCCAGCAGTCTCCGACAGGGGCTTCCCTACGAGCAGTACTTC.

In this sample, this clone turned up once. The rearrangement uses TRBV7-9 and TRBJ1-5; possibly TRBD1 for D (5 bases). Germline assignment: CDR1 SEHNR and CDR2 FQNEAQ (reference sequence). V lost 2 bases and J lost 5, with 7 bases in between. CDR3 length: 13 amino acids. The CDR3 coding sequence is TGTGCCAGCAGCTTACAAGGGGATCAGCCCCAGCATTTT. It codes for CASSLQGDQPQHF.

This chain connects TRBV12-5 to TRBJ1-1; no firm D call. CDR3 length: 14 amino acids. Per germline, CDR1 LGHNT and CDR2 FRNRAP. Deletions cut 0 bases from V and 0 bases from J, with 5 bases between. DNA of the CDR3: TGTGCTAGTGGTTTGGTAGGAGTGAACACTGAAGCTTTCTTT. Encoded protein: CASGLVGVNTEAFF.

The chain carries TRBV18 and TRBJ2-7, with a possible D match to TRBD1 (5 bases). The CDR3 sequence is 15 residues long. Germline V gene lookup returns CDR1 KGHSH and CDR2 LQKENI. V was pared by 2 bases and J by 0 bases, with 11 bases between. The DNA for the CDR3 is TGTGCCAGCTCACCAGGAACAGGTAGCTCCTACGAGCAGTACTTC. This gives the protein CASSPGTGSSYEQYF.

This clone came up once. The J gene is TRBJ2-2, the V gene TRBV10-2, with D possibly matching TRBD1 (6 bases). The CDR3 covers 14 residues. The germline V and J ends were trimmed by 6 bases and 6 bases, with 14 bases remaining between them. Germline V gene data show CDR1 as WSHSY and CDR2 as SAAADI. The CDR3 region has the DNA TGCGCCAGCAGCGCAGTGCAGGGGTCCGGGGAGCTGTTTTTT. This translates into CASSAVQGSGELFF.

V is TRBV19 and J is TRBJ2-1; possibly TRBD2 for D (7 bases). Germline-derived CDR1 and CDR2 are LNHDA and SQIVND (reference sequence). V was cut by 6 bases and J by 0 bases, with 12 bases left in between. The CDR3 consists of 15 residues. The CDR3 loop is CASSRGGDSYNEQFF. CDR3 sequence (DNA): TGTGCCAGTAGCAGAGGGGGGGACTCCTACAATGAGCAGTTCTTC.

This sequence joins TRBV4-1 and TRBJ2-5; TRBD1 might be the D (6 bases). Looked up from germline, CDR1 is MGHRA and CDR2 is YSYEKL. CDR3 size: 16 residues. The V gene lost 1 base and the J gene lost 3 bases, with 15 bases spanning the gap. The CDR3 region has the DNA TGCGCCAGCAGCCAAGCTAGACAGGCTTTTAAAGAGACCCAGTACTTC. Amino acids: CASSQARQAFKETQYF.

The chain links TRBV15 to TRBJ1-1; no clear D gene. Trimming pared 1 base from V and 4 bases from J, leaving 13 bases between. Per germline, CDR1 LNHNV and CDR2 YYDKDF (reference sequence). The CDR3 covers 15 residues. CDR3: CATSRVQPLATEAFF. CDR3 bases: TGTGCCACCAGCAGAGTCCAACCTTTGGCCACTGAAGCTTTCTTT.

V and J are TRBV9 and TRBJ1-6, with TRBD1 as a possible D gene (6 bases). The V end was cut by 2 bases, the J end by 11 bases, with 14 bases between. The CDR3 runs to 14 residues. Germline V gene lookup returns CDR1 SGDLS and CDR2 YYNGEE. The CDR3 region is CASSVGQKETPLHF. The CDR3 bases are TGTGCCAGCAGCGTTGGACAGAAGGAGACACCCCTCCACTTT.

This chain uses TRBV30 with TRBJ1-5, with no clear D. The CDR3 spans 13 residues. The germline CDR1 and CDR2 sequences are GTSNPN and SVGIG (reference sequence). The V end lost 2 bases, the J end lost 9 bases, and 14 bases lay between the germline ends. CDR3 sequence reads: CAWSQEDSRPQHF. The CDR3 DNA reads TGTGCCTGGAGTCAAGAGGACTCACGGCCCCAGCATTTT.

The chain employs TRBV18 and TRBJ2-5; no definite D call. V was trimmed by 3 bases and J by 2 bases, leaving 4 bases between them. There are 12 residues in the CDR3. Germline loops: CDR1 KGHSH, CDR2 LQKENI. The chain's CDR3 is CASSPSQETQYF. DNA of the CDR3: TGTGCCAGCTCACCTTCTCAAGAGACCCAGTACTTC.

This clone has more than one count but fewer than ten. V is TRBV4-2 and J is TRBJ2-3; 7 bases agree with TRBD2. The V gene's germline CDR1 is LGHNA and CDR2 YNFKEQ. This CDR3 comprises 15 residues. The V gene end was trimmed by 0 bases and the J gene end by 2 bases; junction bases not matched to a gene: 2. This CDR3 reads CASSQESGVTDTQYF. In DNA, the CDR3 is TGTGCCAGCAGCCAAGAAAGCGGGGTCACAGATACGCAGTATTTT.

The chain joins TRBV6-1 to TRBJ1-5; no definite D call. The V end was cut by 2 bases, the J end by 4 bases, with 9 bases between. CDR1 is MNHNS and CDR2 is SASEGT in the germline V gene. This CDR3 comprises 14 residues. The CDR3 coding sequence is TGTGCCAGCAGTGAAATTATCGGTAATCAGCCCCAGCATTTT. Its translation: CASSEIIGNQPQHF.

The rearrangement links TRBV6-1 to TRBJ1-1, with TRBD1 matching 7 bases. The CDR3 covers 13 residues. V lost 6 bases and J lost 1; bases outside the gene matches: 2. The germline CDR1 and CDR2 sequences are MNHNS and SASEGT. The CDR3 here is CASRRQGNTEAFF. The DNA for the CDR3 is TGTGCCAGCAGAAGACAGGGGAACACTGAAGCTTTCTTT.

The chain joins TRBV16 to TRBJ2-2, with D unresolved. CDR1 is KGHSY and CDR2 is FQNENV in the germline V gene. Trimming cost V 2 bases and J 5 bases, with 9 bases left between them. The CDR3 has 14 residues. The CDR3 is CASSQAFTTGELFF. As DNA, the CDR3 is TGTGCCAGCAGCCAAGCCTTTACAACCGGGGAGCTGTTTTTT. Complete variable domain (other parts from reference TRBV16 and TRBJ2-2): GEEVAQTPKHLVRGEGQKAKLYCAPIKGHSYVFWYQQVLKNEFKFLISFQNENVFDETGMPKERFSAKCLPNSPCSLEIQATKLEDSAVYFCASSQAFTTGELFFGEGSRLTVL.

The rearrangement joins TRBV28 to TRBJ2-2; no clear D gene. The germline gives CDR1 MDHEN, CDR2 SYDVKM. This CDR3 region has 12 residues. Trimming pared 8 bases from V and 4 bases from J, leaving 8 bases between. In DNA, the CDR3 is TGTGCCAGCGCCGAGCTCACCGGGGAGCTGTTTTTT. Amino acid sequence: CASAELTGELFF.

The chain carries TRBV29-1 and TRBJ2-2, with D hard to call. V lost 3 bases to trimming and J lost 10 bases, with 9 bases between them. Germline lookup yields CDR1 SQVTM and CDR2 ANQGSEA. This CDR3 has 11 amino acids. The CDR3 DNA follows: TGCAGCGTTGAGGCCAACCTGGAGCTGTTTTTT. The encoded protein is CSVEANLELFF.

V and J are TRBV19 and TRBJ1-4, with 8 nucleotides matching TRBD1. Looked up from germline, CDR1 is LNHDA and CDR2 is SQIVND (reference sequence). The V and J ends lost 2 bases and 6 bases, in that order; junction bases with no gene match: 5. There are 15 residues in the CDR3. CDR3 nucleotide sequence: TGTGCCAGTAGTATAACGGGGACAGGTTATGAAAAACTGTTTTTT. Translating gives CASSITGTGYEKLFF.

The chain employs TRBV5-4 and TRBJ1-1, with 7 bases identical to TRBD1. The junction had 7 bases not matched to a gene; V was cut back by 4 bases and J by 4 bases. Germline-derived CDR1 and CDR2 are SGHNT and YYREEE (reference sequence). This CDR3 comprises 14 residues. CDR3 nucleotides: TGTGCCAGCAGCACAAGACAGGGCATCACTGAAGCTTTCTTT. Translated, it gives CASSTRQGITEAFF. Based on the CDR3 plus reference TRBV5-4 and TRBJ1-1, the full variable domain is ETGVTQSPTHLIKTRGQQVTLRCSSQSGHNTVSWYQQALGQGPQFIFQYYREEENGRGNFPPRFSGLQFPNYSSELNVNALELDDSALYLCASSTRQGITEAFFGQGTRLTVV.

J is TRBJ1-1 and V is TRBV7-8; 9 bases match TRBD1. V shed 5 bases, J shed 2 bases, and the junction held 12 bases outside the gene matches. The CDR3 has 17 residues. Germline V gives CDR1 SGHVS, CDR2 FQNEAQ. The CDR3 is CASSRRGQGLTNTEAFF. The CDR3 DNA sequence: TGTGCCAGCAGCCGCAGGGGACAGGGACTGACCAACACTGAAGCTTTCTTT.